This TCR beta chain appears in the sequencing data of a study of OX40 agonist ivuxolimab in advanced cancers. Points from the study as a whole: Both blood CD4+ and CD8+ T cells showed clonal growth by week 6 at 0.1 to 3.0 mg/kg.

Repertoires were generated with immunoSEQ multiplex PCR, while TCRdb's copy carries only in-frame clones and drops some. The sample gives around 94,000 clones, about 92% of which show up once; around 3.5% is in the top ten. A note on this clone: Its antigen is as yet unknown. One junction end disagrees with the germline gene, perhaps due to a read error.

Germline CDR1 and CDR2: SSHAT and FNYEAQ (reference sequence). CDR3 size: 14 residues. This chain uses TRBV7-7 with TRBJ2-5, with D possibly matching TRBD1 (6 bases). Sequences were derived from CD4+ or CD8+ T cells sorted from blood, sampled in a trial of the OX40 agonist ivuxolimab. The sequence derives from an adult with an advanced solid tumor such as melanoma, head and neck, liver or kidney cancer. CDR3 loop: CASSLWGQGETQYF. The CDR3, as DNA: TGTGCTAGCAGCTTATGGGGGCAGGGTGAGACCCAGTACTTC.